The rows below give T cell receptor beta chains drawn from one sample of a study of CD8+ T cells in alopecia areata. Assay: immunoSEQ multiplex PCR; the TCRdb copy retains only in-frame clones and omits some. Of 150,000 to 200,000 clones in the sample, 60% were seen once. The specimen was CD4+ T cells sorted from blood, collected at week 24, from a patient treated with tofacitinib. These TCRs come from a human donor with alopecia areata. The CDR3 runs from the conserved cysteine through the conserved F or W. D genes are given only for firm matches. Rows give clone size only sometimes, using once, few, many, or a class for an expanded clone.

D: .
size: .
J: TRBJ1-2
length: 12
V: TRBV6-1
CDR3: CASSLSGNGYTF
DNA: TGTGCCAGCAGTTTATCAGGGAATGGCTACACCTTC

D: TRBD1
size: .
J: TRBJ2-5
length: 16
V: TRBV5-1
CDR3: CASSLEGQGARETQYF
DNA: TGCGCCAGCAGCTTGGAGGGTCAGGGGGCGCGGGAGACCCAGTACTTC

D: TRBD1
size: .
J: TRBJ2-5
length: 14
V: TRBV12-5
CDR3: CASGLEGQGGTQYF
DNA: TGTGCTAGTGGTTTGGAAGGACAGGGTGGGACCCAGTACTTC

D: .
size: .
J: TRBJ1-2
length: 11
V: TRBV29-1
CDR3: CSVEGGYGYTF
DNA: TGCAGCGTTGAAGGGGGTTATGGCTACACCTTC

D: TRBD1
size: .
J: TRBJ2-1
length: 13
V: TRBV29-1
CDR3: CSVGTGTYNEQFF
DNA: TGCAGCGTTGGGACAGGGACCTACAATGAGCAGTTCTTC

D: TRBD2
size: .
J: TRBJ2-5
length: 14
V: TRBV2
CDR3: CASNGLAGEETQYF
DNA: TGTGCCAGCAATGGACTAGCGGGGGAAGAGACCCAGTACTTC

D: .
size: .
J: TRBJ1-4
length: 15
V: TRBV9
CDR3: CASSVGGQAGEKLFF
DNA: TGTGCCAGCAGCGTAGGGGGGCAGGCCGGTGAAAAACTGTTTTTT

D: .
size: .
J: TRBJ1-1
length: 15
V: TRBV5-6
CDR3: CASSFGGAGSTEAFF
DNA: TGTGCCAGCAGCTTCGGTGGAGCAGGGAGCACTGAAGCTTTCTTT

D: .
size: few
J: TRBJ1-2
length: 13
V: TRBV7-2
CDR3: CASNRAANYGYTF
DNA: TGTGCCAGCAACAGGGCCGCTAACTATGGCTACACCTTC

D: TRBD1
size: .
J: TRBJ1-1
length: 16
V: TRBV5-1
CDR3: CASSLQRQGVNTEAFF
DNA: TGCGCCAGCAGCTTGCAACGACAGGGGGTGAACACTGAAGCTTTCTTT

D: .
size: .
J: TRBJ2-3
length: 11
V: TRBV29-1
CDR3: CSVRQADTQYF
DNA: TGCAGCGTTCGACAGGCAGATACGCAGTATTTT

D: .
size: few
J: TRBJ2-7
length: 15
V: TRBV14
CDR3: CASSQVGGRTYEQYF
DNA: TGTGCCAGCAGCCAAGTCGGAGGCCGAACTTACGAGCAGTACTTC

D: .
size: .
J: TRBJ1-2
length: 13
V: TRBV14
CDR3: CASSQSVSYGYTF
DNA: TGTGCCAGCAGCCAATCCGTATCCTATGGCTACACCTTC

D: TRBD1
size: .
J: TRBJ2-5
length: 14
V: TRBV4-1
CDR3: CASSHGQGEETQYF
DNA: TGCGCCAGCAGCCATGGGCAGGGGGAGGAGACCCAGTACTTC

D: .
size: .
J: TRBJ1-1
length: 14
V: TRBV29-1
CDR3: CSVRALLQNTEAFF
DNA: TGCAGCGTTAGGGCGCTTCTTCAGAACACTGAAGCTTTCTTT

D: .
size: .
J: TRBJ2-7
length: 17
V: TRBV15
CDR3: CATSRDDFRQAGNEQYF
DNA: TGTGCCACCAGCAGAGATGATTTCCGGCAGGCAGGTAACGAGCAGTACTTC

D: TRBD2
size: few
J: TRBJ2-2
length: 15
V: TRBV10-3
CDR3: CAISGLAGDTGELFF
DNA: TGTGCCATCAGTGGTCTAGCGGGGGACACCGGGGAGCTGTTTTTT

D: .
size: .
J: TRBJ2-1
length: 15
V: TRBV11-1
CDR3: CASSLDFGLAGEQFF
DNA: TGTGCCAGCAGCTTGGACTTCGGGCTAGCAGGAGAGCAGTTCTTC

D: TRBD1
size: .
J: TRBJ2-2
length: 14
V: TRBV30
CDR3: CAWSDRGRGGELFF
DNA: TGTGCCTGGAGTGACAGGGGTAGGGGCGGGGAGCTGTTTTTT

D: .
size: once
J: TRBJ2-3
length: 12
V: TRBV29-1
CDR3: CSVVRSTDTQYF
DNA: TGCAGCGTTGTCAGGAGCACAGATACGCAGTATTTT

D: .
size: .
J: TRBJ1-2
length: 16
V: TRBV28
CDR3: CASSLKGSGLGYGYTF
DNA: TGTGCCAGCAGTTTAAAGGGTTCAGGGCTGGGCTATGGCTACACCTTC

D: .
size: .
J: TRBJ2-3
length: 13
V: TRBV7-3
CDR3: CASSLIFTDTQYF
DNA: TGTGCCAGCAGCCTAATATTCACAGATACGCAGTATTTT

D: TRBD1
size: .
J: TRBJ2-5
length: 15
V: TRBV13
CDR3: CASSPVGTGQETQYF
DNA: TGTGCCAGCAGCCCCGTGGGGACAGGACAAGAGACCCAGTACTTC

D: .
size: few
J: TRBJ2-1
length: 16
V: TRBV9
CDR3: CASSVDLGSSYNEQFF
DNA: TGTGCCAGCAGCGTAGATCTAGGGAGCTCCTACAATGAGCAGTTCTTC

D: .
size: few
J: TRBJ1-1
length: 17
V: TRBV6-1
CDR3: CASSDGGWGRGNTEAFF
DNA: TGTGCCAGCAGTGACGGAGGGTGGGGCAGGGGGAACACTGAAGCTTTCTTT

D: .
size: .
J: TRBJ2-1
length: 15
V: TRBV7-3
CDR3: CASRRDSSSYNEQFF
DNA: TGTGCCAGCAGGCGGGACAGTAGCTCCTACAATGAGCAGTTCTTC

D: .
size: .
J: TRBJ2-5
length: 15
V: TRBV9
CDR3: CASSVAAGRQETQYF
DNA: TGTGCCAGCAGCGTAGCAGCCGGTCGGCAAGAGACCCAGTACTTC

D: TRBD1
size: .
J: TRBJ2-7
length: 13
V: TRBV30
CDR3: CAWGRGQGPTLYF
DNA: TGTGCCTGGGGACGGGGACAGGGGCCTACCTTGTACTTC

D: TRBD2
size: .
J: TRBJ2-5
length: 15
V: TRBV2
CDR3: CASRESGRLQETQYF
DNA: TGTGCCAGCAGGGAAAGCGGGAGATTACAAGAGACCCAGTACTTC

D: .
size: .
J: TRBJ1-2
length: 12
V: TRBV2
CDR3: CASQGQFDGYTF
DNA: TGTGCCAGCCAAGGACAGTTCGATGGCTACACCTTC

D: TRBD1
size: few
J: TRBJ1-1
length: 14
V: TRBV29-1
CDR3: CSVCWTGANTEAFF
DNA: TGCAGCGTTTGTTGGACAGGCGCTAACACTGAAGCTTTCTTT

D: .
size: few
J: TRBJ2-3
length: 14
V: TRBV29-1
CDR3: CSADRGPSTDTQYF
DNA: TGCAGCGCCGATCGGGGCCCGAGCACAGATACGCAGTATTTT

D: .
size: .
J: TRBJ2-1
length: 13
V: TRBV2
CDR3: CASSGDWYNEQFF
DNA: TGTGCCAGCAGTGGCGACTGGTACAATGAGCAGTTCTTC

D: .
size: .
J: TRBJ1-2
length: 14
V: TRBV30
CDR3: CAWSADSTFYGYTF
DNA: TGTGCCTGGAGTGCGGACAGCACTTTCTATGGCTACACCTTC

D: TRBD1
size: few
J: TRBJ2-3
length: 15
V: TRBV11-2
CDR3: CASRSEDRRTDTQYF
DNA: TGTGCCAGCAGATCCGAGGACAGGAGAACAGATACGCAGTATTTT

D: .
size: .
J: TRBJ2-1
length: 10
V: TRBV2
CDR3: CASGLSEQFF
DNA: TGTGCCAGCGGGTTGAGTGAGCAGTTCTTC

D: .
size: .
J: TRBJ1-1
length: 14
V: TRBV29-1
CDR3: CSVDQGFLNTEAFF
DNA: TGCAGCGTTGACCAGGGGTTTTTGAACACTGAAGCTTTCTTT

D: TRBD2
size: .
J: TRBJ2-5
length: 16
V: TRBV18
CDR3: CASSPLRGGAQETQYF
DNA: TGTGCCAGCTCACCACTGCGCGGGGGGGCCCAGGAGACCCAGTACTTC

D: .
size: .
J: TRBJ1-1
length: 15
V: TRBV6-5
CDR3: CASSYSIIRNTEAFF
DNA: TGTGCCAGCAGTTACTCGATTATCAGGAACACTGAAGCTTTCTTT

D: TRBD1
size: .
J: TRBJ2-2
length: 15
V: TRBV27
CDR3: CASSFGTGGSGELFF
DNA: TGTGCCAGCAGTTTTGGGACAGGGGGCTCCGGGGAGCTGTTTTTT

D: .
size: .
J: TRBJ2-5
length: 14
V: TRBV28
CDR3: CASSFGQTQETQYF
DNA: TGTGCCAGCAGTTTCGGGCAGACCCAAGAGACCCAGTACTTC

D: .
size: .
J: TRBJ2-3
length: 16
V: TRBV15
CDR3: CATSTPRGRLTDTQYF
DNA: TGTGCCACCAGCACCCCGCGGGGGCGCCTCACAGATACGCAGTATTTT